Detailed here is one TCR beta chain. These data are taken from a study of cytomegalovirus exposure and HLA in healthy donors. Some clones are missing from TCRdb's copy, which holds only in-frame ones; the method was immunoSEQ multiplex PCR. The data show about 200,000 clones, roughly 82% seen once. The CDR3 length is 13 residues. The V and J ends lost 4 bases and 5 bases respectively, with 11 bases between them. Germline CDR1 and CDR2: MNHEY and SVGAGI. The rearrangement uses TRBV6-5 and TRBJ1-1, with D tentatively TRBD1 (5 bases). Material for sequencing was PBMCs. This TCR derives from a woman between 25 and 40 years old in good health and CMV-seropositive. This CDR3 is CASSFRGLTEAFF. The CDR3 DNA follows: TGTGCCAGCAGTTTTAGGGGTCTGACTGAAGCTTTCTTT.